This entry lists 7 T cell receptor beta chains sequenced from one sample in a study of T cells after posttransplantation cyclophosphamide. Sequencing was performed with immunoSEQ multiplex PCR; in TCRdb, only in-frame clones are kept and a portion is missing. The table records roughly 23,000 clones, approximately 97% of them present only once. Cells defined as naive were viable CD3+CD4+ or CD3+CD8+ and CCR7+CD45RA+CD45RO-CD95-CD27+CD28+. Material for sequencing was naive CD4+ T cells sorted from PBMCs. All receptors derive from a man aged 45-65 years in good health, CMV-negative, and a related stem cell transplant donor.

The chain employs TRBV28 and TRBJ2-7, with D perhaps TRBD1 (5 bases). Germline V gene lookup returns CDR1 MDHEN and CDR2 SYDVKM. This CDR3 spans 11 amino acids. Trimming cost V 6 bases and J 3 bases, with 6 bases left between them. CDR3 in DNA: TGTGCCAGCAGCACAGGCTACGAGCAGTACTTC. Translation: CASSTGYEQYF.

The gene calls are TRBV15 and TRBJ2-1; TRBD2 matches 11 bases. The CDR3 has 16 amino acids. V shed 3 bases, J shed 5 bases, and the junction held 6 bases outside the gene matches. Germline V gene lookup returns CDR1 LNHNV and CDR2 YYDKDF (reference sequence). The CDR3 loop is CATSRPGTSGNNEQFF. The CDR3 DNA reads as TGTGCCACCAGCAGGCCCGGGACTAGCGGAAACAATGAGCAGTTCTTC.

The rearrangement joins TRBV7-3 to TRBJ2-1; tentatively, D is TRBD2 (6 bases). CDR3 length equals 16 residues. The V gene lost 5 bases and the J gene lost 9 bases, with 23 bases spanning the gap. The germline V gene has CDR1 SGHTA and CDR2 FQGTGA. CDR3 nucleotides: TGTGCCAGCAGCCCTCGGGGCGGGACCCTTCGTAGTGAGCAGTTCTTC. The encoded protein is CASSPRGGTLRSEQFF. Full variable domain (missing parts from reference TRBV7-3 and TRBJ2-1): GAGVSQTPSNKVTEKGKYVELRCDPISGHTALYWYRQSLGQGPEFLIYFQGTGAADDSGLPNDRFFAVRPEGSVSTLKIQRTERGDSAVYLCASSPRGGTLRSEQFFGPGTRLTVL.

J is TRBJ2-5 and V is TRBV19; D perhaps matches TRBD2 (6 bases). Germline lookup yields CDR1 LNHDA and CDR2 SQIVND (reference sequence). With 4 bases removed from V and 6 bases from J, the gap between germline ends came to 12 bases. The CDR3 covers 13 residues. CDR3 in DNA: TGTGCCAGTAGTACGGGGGAAGGTCAGACCCAGTACTTC. It yields the protein CASSTGEGQTQYF.

This clone was seen a single time. This chain uses TRBV11-2 with TRBJ2-5, with 14 positions matching TRBD2. Germline V gene data show CDR1 as SGHAT and CDR2 as FQNNGV. CDR3 length equals 17 residues. V trimming: 5 bases; J trimming: 5 bases; junction bases outside the gene matches: 10. The CDR3 bases are TGTGCCAGCAGCCCCCTCCGACTAGCGGGAGGGGTTGAGACCCAGTACTTC. As protein: CASSPLRLAGGVETQYF.

The rearrangement joins TRBV28 to TRBJ2-7; 9 bases align to TRBD2. Trimming at V came to 5 bases and at J to 2 bases, leaving 7 bases not matched to a gene. The germline V gene encodes CDR1 MDHEN and CDR2 SYDVKM. The CDR3 is 15 amino acids. CDR3 protein: CASSENSGSAYEQYF. CDR3 bases: TGTGCCAGCAGTGAAAATAGCGGGAGCGCCTACGAGCAGTACTTC.

V gene TRBV7-6 combines with J gene TRBJ2-2, with a weak D call TRBD2 (5 bases). Germline V gene data show CDR1 as SGHVS and CDR2 as FNYEAQ. This CDR3 is built from 15 residues. V lost 1 base to trimming and J lost 5 bases, with 11 bases between them. This CDR3 reads CASSLGPSGTGELFF. The CDR3 DNA is TGTGCCAGCAGCTTAGGACCGTCGGGGACCGGGGAGCTGTTTTTT.